Shown below are 7 T cell receptor beta chains from a single sample sequenced in a study of regulatory T cells in long-lasting Graves disease. Arm-PCR with iRepertoire HTBI primers amplified the CDR3 regions for these TCR beta libraries. TCRdb processed the multiplex PCR reads anew with MiXCR; each CDR3 protein has one entry. The sample lists 350,000 to 450,000 distinct CDR3 sequences; 20% were seen once. Time point indicated: persistent/refractory GD, antithyroid drugs over 5 years with positive TRAb. With RNA extracted from PBMCs as input, the TCR library was made. The material was peripheral blood mononuclear cells (PBMCs), obtained when the disease was refractory, from a patient treated with antithyroid drugs. These receptor sequences come from a female donor with Graves disease.

This clonotype was counted many times. V usage is TRBV28 and J usage is TRBJ1-1; D is possibly TRBD1 (5 bases). Germline-derived CDR1 and CDR2 are MDHEN and SYDVKM. V was shortened by 1 base and J by 4 bases, with 16 bases between the two germline ends. The CDR3 runs 16 residues. This CDR3 is CASSLSGVQGITEAFF. The CDR3 nucleotides read TGTGCCAGCAGTTTATCAGGCGTGCAGGGAATCACTGAAGCTTTCTTT.

This chain links TRBV20-1 with TRBJ1-6; D is unresolved. The germline gives CDR1 DFQATT, CDR2 SNEGSKA (reference sequence). The CDR3 length is 14 residues. With 3 bases removed from V and 5 bases from J, the gap between germline ends came to 11 bases. The CDR3 DNA follows: TGCAGTGCTAGCCTCCTTACTAATAATTCACCCCTCCACTTT. Translating gives CSASLLTNNSPLHF.

The chain employs TRBV6-1 and TRBJ2-6; D unclear. V gave up 6 bases and J gave up 1 base, with 7 bases separating them. CDR3 length: 14 residues. Germline CDR1 and CDR2: MNHNS and SASEGT. The CDR3 DNA follows: TGTGCCAGCAGGGGGTTTTCTGGGGCCAACGTCCTGACTTTC. It specifies CASRGFSGANVLTF.

Concerning this clonotype: A junction boundary mismatches the germline segment, possibly from a read error. The rearrangement joins TRBV30 to TRBJ2-5, with D perhaps matching TRBD2 (6 bases). Germline V gene lookup returns CDR1 GTSNPN and CDR2 SVGIG (reference sequence). This CDR3 spans 13 amino acids. The CDR3 DNA is TGTGCCTGGAGGGGGACTGGACAAGAGACCCAGTGCTTC. Translation gives CAWRGTGQETQCF.

V is TRBV15 and J is TRBJ2-5; TRBD1 matches at 7 bases. Germline assignment: CDR1 LNHNV and CDR2 YYDKDF (reference sequence). V shed 7 bases, J shed 13 bases, and the junction held 12 bases outside the gene matches. This CDR3 has 12 residues. CDR3 sequence reads: CATTNKTGTAYF. CDR3 sequence (DNA): TGTGCCACCACGAACAAGACAGGGACGGCGTACTTC.

The V and J genes are TRBV3-1 and TRBJ2-7; D is ambiguous. V was clipped by 0 bases and J by 6 bases, with 9 bases between them. Germline CDR1 LGHDT, CDR2 YNNKEL (reference sequence). The CDR3 spans 13 residues. The CDR3 bases are TGTGCCAGCAGCCAAGAGGTTCTCTCCGAGCAGTACTTC. Protein product: CASSQEVLSEQYF.

DNA for the CDR3: TGTGCTAGTGGTTTGGTATTGGGGCAGGTTGGCACCATATATTTT. Translating gives CASGLVLGQVGTIYF. This sequence joins TRBV12-5 and TRBJ1-3; the D gene is possibly TRBD1 (5 bases). This CDR3 region has 15 residues. Germline lookup yields CDR1 LGHNT and CDR2 FRNRAP. Trimming pared 0 bases from V and 9 bases from J, leaving 15 bases between.